This T cell receptor beta chain is from a study of cytomegalovirus exposure and HLA in healthy donors. Study results and caveats: It emerged from a later analysis that several of the most significant clusters appeared to be linked to common viral pathogens.

On this clone: The antigen remains unidentified.

After removal of 3 bases from V and 3 bases from J, the junction contained 2 bases not matched to a gene. The V gene's germline CDR1 is SGHKS and CDR2 YYEKEE (reference sequence). This CDR3 comprises 14 residues. The PCR used 60 Vbeta and 13 Jbeta primers. In the original workflow: Later analysis identified tens of millions of unique TCR beta chains, about 10 million shared. Generated by immunoSEQ multiplex PCR, the TCRdb table keeps only in-frame clones and is missing some. V and J calls and clone size are given by that table; D and trimming were obtained from the DNA. The table records 95,000 to 100,000 clones, over 65% of them present only once.

The sample consisted of PBMCs. This receptor was obtained from a male donor in good health and CMV-seronegative. The V gene is TRBV5-5, the J gene TRBJ2-7; the match to TRBD1 covers 11 bases. The CDR3 reads CASSSGTGGYEQYF. The DNA for the CDR3 is TGTGCCAGCAGCTCCGGGACAGGGGGCTACGAGCAGTACTTC.